Presented here are 23 T cell receptor beta chains from one specimen sequenced in a study of early stage breast cancer tumors. Data came from immunoSEQ multiplex PCR; TCRdb stores just in-frame clones and leaves some out. The sample records over 25,000 clones, about 80% being singletons. The sequenced material came from blood. These receptors were collected from a person between 60 and 70 years old with breast cancer.

The chain links TRBV7-9 to TRBJ2-7; no clear D gene. Germline V gives CDR1 SEHNR, CDR2 FQNEAQ (reference sequence). Trimming cost V 3 bases and J 2 bases, with 8 bases left between them. This CDR3 spans 13 amino acids. The CDR3 loop is CASSFGGTYEQYF. The CDR3, as DNA: TGTGCCAGCAGCTTCGGCGGTACCTACGAGCAGTACTTC.

The gene calls are TRBV4-1 and TRBJ1-4; 7 nucleotides match TRBD1. This CDR3 has 21 residues. V trimming: 2 bases; J trimming: 5 bases; junction bases outside the gene matches: 23. Per germline, CDR1 MGHRA and CDR2 YSYEKL. The CDR3 bases are TGCGCCAGCAGCCAATTCAGGCCGCATCGGGGCCAGGAGGGGGCAAATGAAAAACTGTTTTTT. This sequence encodes CASSQFRPHRGQEGANEKLFF.

The CDR3 DNA reads TGTGCCAGCAGTCCACCTCCGGGACTAGCGGGAGGCCGAACGTATACGCAGTATTTT. It yields the protein CASSPPPGLAGGRTYTQYF. The chain is built from TRBV28 and TRBJ2-3, with 15 nucleotides matching TRBD2. Germline values: CDR1 MDHEN, CDR2 SYDVKM. Trimming cost V 5 bases and J 7 bases; bases outside gene matches: 16. This CDR3 has 19 amino acids.

J is TRBJ2-3 and V is TRBV28, with a weak D call TRBD2 (6 bases). Trimming removed 1 base at V and 4 bases at J, with 15 bases between. CDR1 and CDR2 (germline): MDHEN, SYDVKM. The CDR3 contains 16 residues. CDR3 in amino acids: CASSLYRPGVPDTQYF. CDR3 nucleotide sequence: TGTGCCAGCAGTTTATACAGGCCGGGGGTCCCAGATACGCAGTATTTT.

The V gene is TRBV10-3, the J gene TRBJ2-2; D gene ambiguous. CDR3 size: 16 residues. Germline values: CDR1 ENHRY, CDR2 SYGVKD. Between the trimmed V and J ends, which lost 0 bases and 5 bases, there was a span of 13 bases. The DNA for the CDR3 is TGTGCCATCAGTGAGTCGACGGTCATACAGACCGGGGAGCTGTTTTTT. Translated: CAISESTVIQTGELFF.

The CDR3 spells CASSLSHLNQPQHF. CDR3 nucleotide sequence: TGTGCCAGCAGTTTATCTCACTTAAATCAGCCCCAGCATTTT. J is TRBJ1-5 and V is TRBV27; D remains unclear. This CDR3 contains 14 residues. Germline V lookup: CDR1 MNHEY, CDR2 SMNVEV (reference sequence). The V end lost 0 bases, the J end lost 4 bases, and 7 bases lay between the germline ends.

The V call is TRBV10-3, the J call TRBJ2-2, with 12 bases fitting TRBD2. The germline V gene has CDR1 ENHRY and CDR2 SYGVKD. This CDR3 is built from 15 residues. V gave up 5 bases and J gave up 4 bases; unmatched junction bases: 2. The CDR3 sequence: CAISRTSGITGELFF. The CDR3 DNA follows: TGTGCCATCAGTCGGACTAGCGGGATCACCGGGGAGCTGTTTTTT.

This clone has only one observation. The V call is TRBV6-5, the J call TRBJ1-1; 9 bases are shared with TRBD1. The CDR3 loop spans 16 amino acids. Germline CDR1 MNHEY, CDR2 SVGAGI. V lost 2 bases and J lost 2; bases outside the gene matches: 6. The CDR3 sequence is CASSYRNTGGNTEAFF. The CDR3 DNA reads as TGTGCCAGCAGTTACCGAAACACAGGGGGCAACACTGAAGCTTTCTTT.

The gene calls are TRBV5-4 and TRBJ2-7; 8 bases fit TRBD1. From germline, CDR1 is SGHNT and CDR2 YYREEE (reference sequence). This CDR3 spans 12 amino acids. Trimming cost V 5 bases and J 7 bases; bases outside gene matches: 5. CDR3 DNA: TGTGCCAGCAGTACAGGGGGAAGGGAGCAGTACTTC. It encodes CASSTGGREQYF.

The chain is built from TRBV6-5 and TRBJ2-7, with D possibly matching TRBD2 (5 bases). The germline V gene has CDR1 MNHEY and CDR2 SVGAGI. The CDR3 is made up of 14 amino acids. Between the trimmed V and J ends, which lost 5 bases and 5 bases, there was a span of 16 bases. In DNA, the CDR3 is TGTGCCAGCAGTACAGACCGGGGTCGAAACGAGCAGTACTTC. Translation gives CASSTDRGRNEQYF.

This rearrangement joins TRBV4-3 to TRBJ2-1; 11 bases are a match to TRBD1. Trimming at V came to 4 bases and at J to 8 bases, leaving 10 bases not matched to a gene. CDR3 length equals 16 residues. Germline CDR1 LGHNA, CDR2 YSLEER. The CDR3 loop is CASSPTGGQGAYEQFF. The CDR3 DNA sequence: TGCGCCAGCAGCCCGACCGGAGGACAGGGGGCTTATGAGCAGTTCTTC.

This chain connects TRBV15 to TRBJ2-7; TRBD1 might be the D (5 bases). Germline loops: CDR1 LNHNV, CDR2 YYDKDF (reference sequence). The CDR3 covers 14 residues. V shed 3 bases and J shed 3 bases, with 12 bases lying between them. CDR3 DNA: TGTGCCACCAGCAGGGGGCAGGGTTACTACGAGCAGTACTTC. Translated, it gives CATSRGQGYYEQYF. The full variable domain, in which reference TRBV15 and TRBJ2-7 provide the parts outside the CDR3, is DAMVIQNPRYQVTQFGKPVTLSCSQTLNHNVMYWYQQKSSQAPKLLFHYYDKDFNNEADTPDNFQSRRPNTSFCFLDIRSPGLGDTAMYLCATSRGQGYYEQYFGPGTRLTVT.

The chain has TRBV9 and TRBJ1-2, with 8 bases lining up with TRBD1. The length of the CDR3 is 16 residues. Germline loops: CDR1 SGDLS, CDR2 YYNGEE. V trimming: 3 bases; J trimming: 3 bases; junction bases outside the gene matches: 10. The CDR3 sequence: CASSGIRGPRDYGYTF. The CDR3 bases are TGTGCCAGCAGCGGGATCAGGGGGCCCAGGGACTATGGCTACACCTTC.

The chain is built from TRBV5-1 and TRBJ2-7; 7 bases are a match to TRBD2. There are 14 residues in the CDR3. Per germline, CDR1 SGHRS and CDR2 YFSETQ. J lost 2 bases, V lost 1 base, and 3 bases had no gene match. The CDR3 sequence is CASSLPGLTYEQYF. The CDR3 nucleotides are TGCGCCAGCAGCTTGCCGGGACTAACCTACGAGCAGTACTTC.

This chain connects TRBV4-3 to TRBJ2-5, with 9 nucleotides matching TRBD2. The CDR3 is 18 residues long. Germline V gene lookup returns CDR1 LGHNA and CDR2 YSLEER. J gave up 5 bases and V 1 base, and 14 bases lay outside the gene matches. The CDR3 nucleotides read TGCGCCAGCAGCCAAGGGCTCGGGGGTAGCGGGGGAAGGGAGACCCAGTACTTC. Translation: CASSQGLGGSGGRETQYF.

This clone was counted a single time. Germline is not matched at one junction end, which may reflect a read error. The rearrangement links TRBV7-9 to TRBJ2-1; possible D gene TRBD2, 6 bases. Germline V gene data show CDR1 as SEHNR and CDR2 as FQNEAQ (reference sequence). The CDR3 covers 15 residues. CDR3 sequence reads: CASSQDSGSANEQFF. For the CDR3, the DNA is TGCGCCAGCAGCCAAGATAGCGGATCCGCGAATGAGCAGTTCTTC.

CDR3 DNA sequence: TGTGCCAGCAGTGAGATCGGTGGACGGGGATTTGCCAAAAACATTCAGTACTTC. Translated: CASSEIGGRGFAKNIQYF. The V call is TRBV6-4, the J call TRBJ2-4, with a possible D match to TRBD2 (5 bases). The CDR3 extends over 18 amino acids. Trimming left V 3 bases short and J 1 base short, with 19 bases between. Germline CDR1 is MRHNA and CDR2 is SNTAGT.

This clone was counted between two and nine times. The chain's CDR3 is CASSLPLLANEQYF. The DNA of the CDR3 is TGTGCCAGCAGTTTACCCTTACTAGCGAACGAGCAGTACTTC. The chain has TRBV28 and TRBJ2-7; 7 bases map to TRBD2. The J segment lost 5 bases and the V segment lost 2 bases, leaving 6 bases of the junction unmatched. This CDR3 region has 14 residues. Germline CDR1 is MDHEN and CDR2 is SYDVKM.

This clone was counted only a few times. The gene calls are TRBV4-3 and TRBJ1-1, with 8 nucleotides matching TRBD1. This CDR3 region has 16 residues. V was clipped by 0 bases and J by 2 bases; unmatched bases: 5. Germline loops: CDR1 LGHNA, CDR2 YSLEER. CDR3 in amino acids: CASSQDDRGQNTEAFF. CDR3 coding DNA: TGCGCCAGCAGCCAAGATGACAGGGGCCAAAACACTGAAGCTTTCTTT.

J is TRBJ2-7 and V is TRBV15, with D possibly being TRBD2 (5 bases). Germline V gene data show CDR1 as LNHNV and CDR2 as YYDKDF (reference sequence). CDR3 size: 14 residues. Trimming left V 1 base short and J 4 bases short, with 11 bases between. The CDR3 DNA sequence: TGTGCCACCAGCAGAGCGGACTTGCCATACGAGCAGTACTTC. This translates into CATSRADLPYEQYF. The full variable domain, rest sourced from reference TRBV15 and TRBJ2-7, is DAMVIQNPRYQVTQFGKPVTLSCSQTLNHNVMYWYQQKSSQAPKLLFHYYDKDFNNEADTPDNFQSRRPNTSFCFLDIRSPGLGDTAMYLCATSRADLPYEQYFGPGTRLTVT.

The rearrangement links TRBV28 to TRBJ1-2; 7 nucleotides agree with TRBD1. The CDR3 runs 13 residues. V trimming: 1 base; J trimming: 4 bases; junction bases outside the gene matches: 0. Germline V gives CDR1 MDHEN, CDR2 SYDVKM. Here the CDR3 reads CASSLSGGYGYTF. In DNA form, the CDR3 reads TGTGCCAGCAGTTTATCAGGGGGCTATGGCTACACCTTC.

Here the CDR3 DNA reads TGTGCCAGAAGCTTTTGGCGGGAGATAGGCGGGGAGCTGTTTTTT. Translated: CARSFWREIGGELFF. The gene calls are TRBV7-5 and TRBJ2-2; the table calls TRBD2, which could not be checked here. TRBV7-5 is flagged as a pseudogene. The CDR3 loop spans 15 amino acids.

This clone turned up a few times. One end of the junction varies from germline; a read error may be responsible. This CDR3 reads CASSLEPSGVQGF. CDR3 sequence (DNA): TGTGCCAGCAGCTTAGAACCTAGCGGGGTCCAAGGCTTC. The chain couples TRBV11-2 to TRBJ2-7; 9 bases map to TRBD2. The CDR3 sequence is 13 residues long. In germline, CDR1 is SGHAT, CDR2 FQNNGV.